One sample yielded the 5 T cell receptor beta chains listed below, sequenced in a study of identifying expanded T cells in peripheral blood. Clones were read by immunoSEQ multiplex PCR, and TCRdb kept only the in-frame ones, dropping some. The table lists about 82,000 clones, roughly 90% of them singletons. The sample taken for sequencing was blood. Receptors originate from a person aged 18 to 75 in good health.

The chain has TRBV6-6 and TRBJ1-2, with a tentative D call TRBD1 (6 bases). V was trimmed by 8 bases and J by 1 base, leaving 17 bases between them. Germline lookup yields CDR1 MNHNY and CDR2 SVGAGI (reference sequence). The CDR3 spans 15 residues. CDR3 in DNA: TGTGCCAGCGCGAAAAGGGGGGCGGTTAACTATGGCTACACCTTC. As protein: CASAKRGAVNYGYTF.

The chain carries TRBV2 and TRBJ1-2, with D tentatively TRBD1 (6 bases). Germline lookup yields CDR1 SNHLY and CDR2 FYNNEI. The CDR3 runs 15 residues. Trimming removed 6 bases from V and 0 bases from J, with 14 bases in between. CDR3 region: CASRKVRGTNYGYTF. CDR3 nucleotide sequence: TGTGCCAGCAGGAAGGTCAGGGGAACTAACTATGGCTACACCTTC.

The chain recombines TRBV5-1 with TRBJ2-3, with a tentative D call TRBD1 (6 bases). Deletions cut 2 bases from V and 6 bases from J, with 22 bases between. The germline CDR1 and CDR2 sequences are SGHRS and YFSETQ. This CDR3 is 17 amino acids long. This chain's CDR3 is CASSFSGRGSSFDTQYF. The CDR3 DNA sequence: TGCGCCAGCAGCTTTTCTGGAAGGGGGTCCTCATTTGATACGCAGTATTTT.

This rearrangement joins TRBV5-4 to TRBJ1-2; D gene ambiguous. This CDR3 has 14 residues. CDR1 and CDR2 (germline): SGHNT, YYREEE (reference sequence). The germline V and J ends were trimmed by 5 bases and 0 bases, with 11 bases remaining between them. CDR3 sequence: CASRSDGTNYGYTF. The CDR3 DNA follows: TGTGCCAGCAGGTCGGACGGCACTAACTATGGCTACACCTTC.

The chain joins TRBV6-5 to TRBJ2-5; TRBD1 or TRBD2 may be the D gene (6 bases each). The V end lost 0 bases, the J end lost 4 bases, and 15 bases lay between the germline ends. From germline, CDR1 is MNHEY and CDR2 SVGAGI. The CDR3 contains 16 residues. DNA for the CDR3: TGTGCCAGCAGTTACTCGGTAGGGGGGCCGGGAGAGACCCAGTACTTC. Translated, it gives CASSYSVGGPGETQYF.